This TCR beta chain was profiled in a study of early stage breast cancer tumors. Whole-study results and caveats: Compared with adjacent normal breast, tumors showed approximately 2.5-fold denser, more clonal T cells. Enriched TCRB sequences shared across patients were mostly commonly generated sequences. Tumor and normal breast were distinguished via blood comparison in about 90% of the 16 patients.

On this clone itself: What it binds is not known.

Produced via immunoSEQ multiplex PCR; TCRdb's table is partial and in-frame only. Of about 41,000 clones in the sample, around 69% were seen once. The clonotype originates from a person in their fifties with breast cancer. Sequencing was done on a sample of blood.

The CDR3 sequence: CASSLGQGGTEAFF. DNA for the CDR3: TGTGCCAGCAGCCTGGGACAGGGGGGGACTGAAGCTTTCTTT. The chain employs TRBV9 and TRBJ1-1; TRBD1 matches 11 bases. The CDR3 is made up of 14 amino acids. V was clipped by 4 bases and J by 5 bases; unmatched bases: 4. Germline CDR1 and CDR2: SGDLS and YYNGEE.